The rows below give T cell receptor beta chains drawn from one sample of a study of CD4+ T cells in melanoma. The repertoire was sequenced with immunoSEQ multiplex PCR; TCRdb's copy has only in-frame clones and lacks some. The data contain roughly 110,000 clones, about 90% of them singletons. The sample comprised peripheral blood. The receptors were gathered from a human donor with melanoma. Each CDR3 is given with its conserved first and last residue. D genes are given only for firm matches. Size tells how often a clone was seen (once, few, many) or the class of an expanded clone, and some rows leave it out.

V gene,J gene,CDR3 length,D gene,clone size,CDR3 protein,CDR3 DNA
TRBV6-1,TRBJ2-1,11,NA,NA,CASSRGDEQFF,TGTGCCAGCAGTCGCGGAGATGAGCAGTTCTTC
TRBV6-6,TRBJ1-1,16,TRBD1,NA,CASSSGDRGRRAEAFF,TGTGCCAGCAGTAGTGGGGACAGGGGGCGTAGGGCTGAAGCTTTCTTT
TRBV29-1,TRBJ2-5,13,NA,NA,CSSEGGALETQYF,TGCAGCAGTGAGGGGGGGGCCTTAGAGACCCAGTACTTC
TRBV18,TRBJ2-1,16,TRBD2,NA,CASSPGRESSYNEQFF,TGTGCCAGCTCACCAGGGCGGGAGAGCTCCTACAATGAGCAGTTCTTC
TRBV5-6,TRBJ1-6,13,NA,NA,CASSLGRDSPLHF,TGTGCCAGCAGCTTGGGGAGGGATTCACCCCTCCACTTT
TRBV29-1,TRBJ2-2,13,NA,NA,CSAGTLNTGELFF,TGCAGCGCGGGGACACTGAACACCGGGGAGCTGTTTTTT
TRBV19,TRBJ2-7,14,NA,NA,CASSITRETYEQYF,TGTGCCAGTAGTATAACAAGGGAAACCTACGAGCAGTACTTC
TRBV6-5,TRBJ2-1,13,NA,NA,CASSYSGRVEQFF,TGTGCCAGCAGTTACTCAGGCAGGGTTGAGCAGTTCTTC
TRBV9,TRBJ1-4,16,TRBD1,NA,CASSAQGGTGDRKLFF,TGTGCCAGCAGCGCCCAGGGTGGGACAGGAGACAGAAAACTGTTTTTT
TRBV11-1,TRBJ1-1,14,NA,NA,CASSFTGFGTEAFF,TGTGCCAGCAGCTTTACAGGGTTTGGCACTGAAGCTTTCTTT
TRBV7-2,TRBJ2-3,13,NA,NA,CASSLGGTDTQYF,TGTGCCAGCAGCTTAGGGGGCACAGATACGCAGTATTTT
TRBV7-3,TRBJ2-1,17,NA,NA,CASSLHAGESSYNEQFF,TGTGCCAGCAGCTTACACGCAGGGGAAAGCTCCTACAATGAGCAGTTCTTC
TRBV10-3,TRBJ1-5,15,NA,NA,CAISEFDREGQPQHF,TGTGCCATCAGTGAGTTCGATAGGGAAGGTCAGCCCCAGCATTTT
TRBV19,TRBJ2-2,14,NA,NA,CASRSGPYTGELFF,TGTGCCAGTAGGTCGGGACCATACACCGGGGAGCTGTTTTTT
TRBV19,TRBJ1-1,18,TRBD1,NA,CASSIYPGQGFMNTEAFF,TGTGCCAGTAGTATCTACCCGGGACAGGGATTCATGAACACTGAAGCTTTCTTT
TRBV7-2,TRBJ2-7,11,NA,once,CASSSTYEQYF,TGTGCCAGCAGTTCCACGTACGAGCAGTACTTC
TRBV7-8,TRBJ2-3,13,NA,NA,CASSGVSTDTQYF,TGTGCCAGCAGCGGGGTAAGCACAGATACGCAGTATTTT
TRBV5-1,TRBJ1-2,15,NA,NA,CASSLLPEELGGYTF,TGCGCCAGCAGCTTGTTACCAGAGGAATTGGGTGGCTACACCTTC
TRBV5-4,TRBJ1-4,15,TRBD1,NA,CASSPRTGHNEKLFF,TGTGCCAGCAGCCCCCGGACAGGCCATAATGAAAAACTGTTTTTT
TRBV5-1,TRBJ2-2,16,TRBD2,NA,CASSFQTSGGTGELFF,TGCGCCAGCAGCTTTCAGACTAGCGGGGGCACCGGGGAGCTGTTTTTT
TRBV6-5,TRBJ1-1,14,NA,NA,CASTSRGGTTEAFF,TGTGCCAGCACCTCAAGGGGCGGTACCACTGAAGCTTTCTTT
TRBV19,TRBJ1-6,18,NA,NA,CASSISGPSTPYNSPLHF,TGTGCCAGTAGTATTTCGGGCCCCTCAACGCCCTATAATTCACCCCTCCACTTT
TRBV11-2,TRBJ2-3,15,NA,NA,CASSLGPSATDTQYF,TGTGCCAGCAGCTTAGGTCCTAGCGCCACAGATACGCAGTATTTT
TRBV2,TRBJ1-5,14,TRBD1,NA,CASLGTGGNQPQHF,TGTGCCAGCCTAGGGACAGGGGGCAATCAGCCCCAGCATTTT
TRBV7-9,TRBJ1-1,15,TRBD1,NA,CASSPGTGMNTEAFF,TGTGCCAGCAGCCCCGGGACAGGGATGAACACTGAAGCTTTCTTT
TRBV11-2,TRBJ2-3,17,NA,NA,CASSRIRDGSKRDTQYF,TGTGCCAGCAGCCGTATCCGGGACGGATCCAAACGGGATACGCAGTATTTT
TRBV29-1,TRBJ1-2,13,NA,NA,CSVEARGYSGYTF,TGCAGCGTTGAAGCTCGGGGATACAGTGGCTACACCTTC
TRBV27,TRBJ2-1,11,NA,NA,CASTLGNEQFF,TGTGCCAGCACTCTAGGGAATGAGCAGTTCTTC
TRBV4-3,TRBJ1-4,15,TRBD1,NA,CASSQGRGLVEKLFF,TGCGCCAGCAGCCAAGGAAGGGGGCTGGTTGAAAAACTGTTTTTT
TRBV4-1,TRBJ2-7,16,TRBD2,NA,CASSPVGLAGGYEQYF,TGCGCCAGCAGCCCTGTGGGACTAGCGGGGGGTTACGAGCAGTACTTC
TRBV6-1,TRBJ1-3,16,NA,NA,CASSEAQWASGNTIYF,TGTGCCAGCAGTGAAGCGCAATGGGCCTCTGGAAACACCATATATTTT
TRBV7-2,TRBJ2-1,15,NA,NA,CASSLARGRYNEQFF,TGTGCCAGCAGCTTAGCGCGGGGACGATACAATGAGCAGTTCTTC
TRBV27,TRBJ2-1,14,TRBD2,NA,CASSPTGLANEQFF,TGTGCCAGCAGTCCCACTGGACTAGCCAATGAGCAGTTCTTC
TRBV5-6,TRBJ2-3,14,NA,NA,CASSLGLSTDTQYF,TGTGCCAGCAGCTTAGGACTCAGCACAGATACGCAGTATTTT
TRBV19,TRBJ1-2,16,TRBD1,NA,CASQNTPGTGGDGYTF,TGTGCCAGTCAAAACACACCCGGGACAGGGGGCGATGGCTACACCTTC
TRBV9,TRBJ1-1,17,TRBD1,NA,CASSVEGAGQKDTEAFF,TGTGCCAGCAGCGTAGAGGGGGCGGGACAGAAGGACACTGAAGCTTTCTTT
TRBV6-1,TRBJ2-7,15,TRBD2,NA,CASSEVAGGTYEQYF,TGTGCCAGCAGTGAAGTGGCGGGGGGAACCTACGAGCAGTACTTC
TRBV28,TRBJ1-4,14,NA,once,CASSLGGQWEKLFF,TGTGCCAGCAGCTTGGGGGGCCAATGGGAAAAACTGTTTTTT
TRBV10-3,TRBJ2-7,12,TRBD2,NA,CAIPGGGSEQYF,TGTGCCATCCCCGGGGGGGGTAGCGAGCAGTACTTC
TRBV10-3,TRBJ2-3,14,NA,NA,CAISAGHTPDTQYF,TGTGCCATCAGTGCAGGGCACACCCCAGATACGCAGTATTTT
TRBV18,TRBJ2-7,13,NA,NA,CASSWEKAYEQYF,TGTGCCAGCTCCTGGGAAAAGGCCTACGAGCAGTACTTC
TRBV7-7,TRBJ2-3,12,NA,NA,CAGAGGTDTQYF,TGTGCCGGGGCCGGGGGCACAGATACGCAGTATTTT
TRBV2,TRBJ2-5,15,TRBD2,NA,CASSERGGAQETQYF,TGTGCCAGCAGTGAACGCGGGGGGGCACAGGAGACCCAGTACTTC
TRBV6-6,TRBJ1-5,11,NA,NA,CASTDLGPQHF,TGTGCCAGCACGGACCTGGGGCCCCAGCATTTT
TRBV6-6,TRBJ2-3,15,NA,NA,CASSYGGLSTDTQYF,TGTGCCAGCAGTTACGGCGGGTTAAGCACAGATACGCAGTATTTT
TRBV7-2,TRBJ2-7,11,NA,NA,CASSLYYEQYF,TGTGCCAGCAGCTTATACTACGAGCAGTACTTC
TRBV15,TRBJ2-7,14,NA,NA,CATSDAGLTYEQYF,TGTGCCACCAGCGACGCAGGACTTACCTACGAGCAGTACTTC
TRBV19,TRBJ1-1,14,NA,NA,CASSLKDRNTEAFF,TGTGCCAGTAGTTTGAAGGACAGGAACACTGAAGCTTTCTTT
TRBV7-2,TRBJ1-6,12,NA,NA,CASSHTDSPLHF,TGTGCCAGCAGCCACACAGATTCACCCCTCCACTTT
TRBV9,TRBJ2-7,14,NA,NA,CASSALGTTYEQYF,TGTGCCAGCAGCGCACTCGGGACGACCTACGAGCAGTACTTC
TRBV5-6,TRBJ1-1,14,NA,once,CASSQLTVNTEAFF,TGTGCCAGCAGTCAACTTACCGTGAACACTGAAGCTTTCTTT
TRBV28,TRBJ1-2,14,TRBD1,NA,CASSLQGVNYGYTF,TGTGCCAGCAGTCTCCAGGGGGTAAACTATGGCTACACCTTC
TRBV7-9,TRBJ2-2,15,TRBD2,NA,CASSLTSVNTGELFF,TGTGCCAGCAGCCTCACTAGCGTGAACACCGGGGAGCTGTTTTTT
TRBV6-4,TRBJ1-6,17,TRBD1,NA,CASNKSGDRGLGSPLHF,TGTGCCAGCAATAAATCGGGAGACAGGGGGCTCGGTTCACCCCTCCACTTT